These 8 T cell receptor beta chains were all obtained from the same sample, sequenced in a study of T cells in Graves' hyperthyroidism and ophthalmopathy. Amplified TCR beta CDR3 regions came from RNA transcripts. Researchers ran a first-round RT-PCR on the TCR CDR3 using the HTBI primer set. MiXCR was run by TCRdb on the multiplex PCR reads, yielding one entry per CDR3 protein. This repertoire shows under 400,000 distinct CDR3 sequences, 21% found once; its top ten account for over 40%. Sequenced material: blood. These receptors were collected from a woman aged 50 to 65 with Graves' hyperthyroidism.

This clonotype was counted ten times or more. V is TRBV11-3 and J is TRBJ2-3, with TRBD2 identical over 15 bases. V trimming: 5 bases; J trimming: 1 base; junction bases outside the gene matches: 4. Germline CDR1 is SGHNT and CDR2 is YENEEA. CDR3 size: 17 residues. CDR3 protein: CASSTGLAGGGTDTQYF. The CDR3 nucleotides read TGTGCCAGCAGCACGGGACTAGCGGGGGGAGGCACAGATACGCAGTATTTT.

This chain links TRBV20-1 with TRBJ1-2, with 7 bases that match TRBD1. This CDR3 has 13 amino acids. Germline lookup yields CDR1 DFQATT and CDR2 SNEGSKA (reference sequence). V lost 3 bases to trimming and J lost 3 bases; unmatched junction nucleotides: 4. This chain's CDR3 is CSARSQGDYGYTF. CDR3 nucleotide sequence: TGCAGTGCTAGGTCGCAGGGGGACTATGGCTACACCTTC.

In its sample, this clonotype was seen many times. The chain uses TRBV12-3 or TRBV12-4 and TRBJ1-1, with TRBD1 matching 9 bases. The CDR3 loop spans 16 amino acids. V lost 5 bases to trimming and J lost 6 bases; unmatched junction nucleotides: 13. Written as DNA, the CDR3 is TGTGCCAGCAGTCAATCCGGGACAGGGCCGGGGGCTGAAGCTTTCTTT. Encoded protein: CASSQSGTGPGAEAFF.

The chain uses TRBV20-1 and TRBJ1-1, with 7 bases that match TRBD1. The CDR3 runs 12 residues. Germline lookup yields CDR1 DFQATT and CDR2 SNEGSKA (reference sequence). Trimming at V came to 5 bases and at J to 4 bases, leaving 4 bases not matched to a gene. The DNA for the CDR3 is TGCAGTGCTGGAAAGGGGGCCACTGAAGCTTTCTTT. Encoded protein: CSAGKGATEAFF.

This clonotype showed up many times. The chain couples TRBV5-1 to TRBJ2-3, with 9 bases lining up with TRBD2. Germline lookup yields CDR1 SGHRS and CDR2 YFSETQ. J was trimmed by 7 bases and V by 6 bases; bases with no gene match: 12. This CDR3 has 15 amino acids. CDR3 residues: CASIPGPSGKNTQYF. CDR3 DNA: TGCGCCAGCATCCCGGGTCCTAGCGGGAAGAATACGCAGTATTTT.

The chain joins TRBV6-1 to TRBJ2-3; D unresolved. Germline values: CDR1 MNHNS, CDR2 SASEGT. Trimming pared 6 bases from V and 0 bases from J, leaving 13 bases between. CDR3 length: 15 amino acids. The chain's CDR3 is CASRPGLISTDTQYF. In DNA form, the CDR3 reads TGTGCCAGCAGACCGGGTCTTATTAGCACAGATACGCAGTATTTT.

The J gene is TRBJ2-3, the V gene TRBV7-9, with a tentative D call TRBD2 (6 bases). The ends were cut back, 1 base at V and 4 bases at J, with 21 bases in the middle. Germline V gives CDR1 SEHNR, CDR2 FQNEAQ (reference sequence). The CDR3 contains 18 residues. The CDR3 DNA reads TGTGCCAGCAGCTTAGGAATTCCGGGACTCTGGGGGTCAGATACGCAGTATTTT. Residues: CASSLGIPGLWGSDTQYF.

This chain links TRBV2 with TRBJ2-1; 10 positions agree with TRBD2. The CDR3 is 15 residues long. Germline CDR1 and CDR2: SNHLY and FYNNEI. Losses at the gene ends were 1 base for V and 9 bases for J; bases not matched to a gene: 6. The CDR3 coding sequence is TGTGCCAGCAGTGAAGTGCGTCTAGCGGGAGTTGAGCAGTTCTTC. Its protein is CASSEVRLAGVEQFF.